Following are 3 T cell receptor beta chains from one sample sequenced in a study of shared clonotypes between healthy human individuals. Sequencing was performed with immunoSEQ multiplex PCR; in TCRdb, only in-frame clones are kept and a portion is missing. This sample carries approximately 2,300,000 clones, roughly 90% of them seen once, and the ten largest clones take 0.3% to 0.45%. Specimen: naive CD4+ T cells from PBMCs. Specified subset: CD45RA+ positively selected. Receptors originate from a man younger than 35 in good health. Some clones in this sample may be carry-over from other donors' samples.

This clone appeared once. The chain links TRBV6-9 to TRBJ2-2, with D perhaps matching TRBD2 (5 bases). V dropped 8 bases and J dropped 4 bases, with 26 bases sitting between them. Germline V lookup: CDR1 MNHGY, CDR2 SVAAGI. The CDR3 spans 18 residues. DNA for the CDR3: TGTGCCAGCGGTAAGTTATTCCTGCGCGGGCGCCTCACCGGGGAGCTGTTTTTT. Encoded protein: CASGKLFLRGRLTGELFF.

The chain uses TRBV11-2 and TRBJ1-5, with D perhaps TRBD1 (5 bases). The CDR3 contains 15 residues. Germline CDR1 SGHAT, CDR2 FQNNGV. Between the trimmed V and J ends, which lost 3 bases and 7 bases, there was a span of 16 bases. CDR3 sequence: CASSFLGGVGQPQHF. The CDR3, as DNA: TGTGCCAGCAGCTTCCTGGGGGGAGTGGGGCAGCCCCAGCATTTT. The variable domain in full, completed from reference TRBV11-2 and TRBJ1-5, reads EAGVAQSPRYKIIEKRQSVAFWCNPISGHATLYWYQQILGQGPKLLIQFQNNGVVDDSQLPKDRFSAERLKGVDSTLKIQPAKLEDSAVYLCASSFLGGVGQPQHFGDGTRLSIL.

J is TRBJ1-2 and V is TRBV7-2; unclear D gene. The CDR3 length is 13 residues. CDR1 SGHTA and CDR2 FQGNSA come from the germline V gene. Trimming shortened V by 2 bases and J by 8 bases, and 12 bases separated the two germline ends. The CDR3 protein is CASSLQEVYGYTF. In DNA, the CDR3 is TGTGCCAGCAGCTTACAGGAGGTGTACGGCTACACCTTC. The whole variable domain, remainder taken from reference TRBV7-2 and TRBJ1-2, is GAGVSQSPSNKVTEKGKDVELRCDPISGHTALYWYRQSLGQGLEFLIYFQGNSAPDKSGLPSDRFSAERTGGSVSTLTIQRTQQEDSAVYLCASSLQEVYGYTFGSGTRLTVV.